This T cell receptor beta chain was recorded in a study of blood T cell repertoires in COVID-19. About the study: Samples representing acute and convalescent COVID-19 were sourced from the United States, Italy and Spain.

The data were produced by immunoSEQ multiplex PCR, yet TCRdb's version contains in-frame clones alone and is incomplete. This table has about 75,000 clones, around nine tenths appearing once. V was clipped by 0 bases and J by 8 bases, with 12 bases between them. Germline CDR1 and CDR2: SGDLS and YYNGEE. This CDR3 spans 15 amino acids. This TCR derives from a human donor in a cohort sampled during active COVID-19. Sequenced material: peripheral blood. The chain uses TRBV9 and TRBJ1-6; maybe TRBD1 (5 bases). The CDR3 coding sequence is TGTGCCAGCAGCGTAGCTGGGAGGGGAGATTCACCCCTCCACTTT. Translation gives CASSVAGRGDSPLHF.